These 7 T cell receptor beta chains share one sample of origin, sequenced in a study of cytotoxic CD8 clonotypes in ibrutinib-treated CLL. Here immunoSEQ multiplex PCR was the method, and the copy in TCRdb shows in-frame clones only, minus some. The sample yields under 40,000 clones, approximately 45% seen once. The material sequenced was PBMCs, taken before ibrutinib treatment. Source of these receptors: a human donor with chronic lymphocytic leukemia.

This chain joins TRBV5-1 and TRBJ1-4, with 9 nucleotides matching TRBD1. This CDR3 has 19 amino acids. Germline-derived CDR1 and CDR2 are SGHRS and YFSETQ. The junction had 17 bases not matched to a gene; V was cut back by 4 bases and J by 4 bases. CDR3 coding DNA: TGCGCCAGCAGCCCCGGACAGGGGAGAGGGATTGGGAGTAATGAAAAACTGTTTTTT. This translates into CASSPGQGRGIGSNEKLFF.

CDR3 loop: CASSLEGANVLTF. For the CDR3, the DNA is TGCGCCAGCAGCTTGGAGGGGGCCAACGTCCTGACTTTC. This chain links TRBV5-1 with TRBJ2-6; D unresolved. The ends were cut back, 0 bases at V and 4 bases at J, with 2 bases in the middle. The germline V gene has CDR1 SGHRS and CDR2 YFSETQ. This CDR3 contains 13 residues.

As DNA, the CDR3 is TGTGCCAGTAGTATTGGGGTGGAAGAAAAACTGTTTTTT. The encoded protein is CASSIGVEEKLFF. This chain joins TRBV19 and TRBJ1-4, with no clear D. V was shortened by 3 bases and J by 8 bases, with 10 bases between the two germline ends. The CDR3 extends over 13 amino acids. Germline V gene data show CDR1 as LNHDA and CDR2 as SQIVND (reference sequence).

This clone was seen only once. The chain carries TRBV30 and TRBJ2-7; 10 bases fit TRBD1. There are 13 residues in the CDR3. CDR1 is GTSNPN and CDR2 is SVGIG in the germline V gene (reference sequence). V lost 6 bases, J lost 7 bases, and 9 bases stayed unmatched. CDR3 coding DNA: TGTGCCTGCTCCCGGGACAGGGGAAGAGAGCAGTACTTC. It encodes CACSRDRGREQYF. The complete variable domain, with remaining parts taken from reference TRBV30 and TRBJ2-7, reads SQTIHQWPATLVQPVGSPLSLECTVEGTSNPNLYWYRQAAGRGLQLLFYSVGIGQISSEVPQNLSASRPQDRQFILSSKKLLLSDSGFYLCACSRDRGREQYFGPGTRLTVT.

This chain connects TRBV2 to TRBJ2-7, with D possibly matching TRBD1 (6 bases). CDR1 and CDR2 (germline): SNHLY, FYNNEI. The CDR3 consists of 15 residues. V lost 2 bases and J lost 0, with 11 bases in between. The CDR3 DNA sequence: TGTGCCAGCAGTGAACAGGGGATAAGCTCCTACGAGCAGTACTTC. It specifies CASSEQGISSYEQYF.

CDR3 nucleotide sequence: TGTGCCAGCAGCACAAGCGGGGGCGATCAGCCCCAGCATTTT. It yields the protein CASSTSGGDQPQHF. This chain connects TRBV9 to TRBJ1-5; possibly TRBD1 for D (6 bases). The V end was cut by 4 bases, the J end by 5 bases, with 13 bases between. Germline values: CDR1 SGDLS, CDR2 YYNGEE. The CDR3 spans 14 residues.

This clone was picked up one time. CDR3 region: CASRRHTEAFF. CDR3 coding DNA: TGTGCCAGCAGACGGCACACTGAAGCTTTCTTT. This chain connects TRBV6-6 to TRBJ1-1; D ambiguous. The CDR3 has 11 residues. The germline gives CDR1 MNHNY, CDR2 SVGAGI (reference sequence). V shed 6 bases and J shed 3 bases, with 5 bases lying between them.